This note documents a single TCR beta chain sequence. Its antigen is still unknown. Germline V gene sequence: CDR1 SGHDT, CDR2 YYEEEE. Trimming shortened V by 4 bases and J by 3 bases, and 8 bases separated the two germline ends. CDR3 length: 13 amino acids. This sample was included in a study of human thymus T cells. TCRdb keeps only in-frame clones here, not all; method: immunoSEQ multiplex PCR. The data contain approximately 46,000 clones, 95% of them singletons. Findings and limits, study-wide: Thymic and blood repertoires seemed to show skewed V and J gene use.

The chain employs TRBV5-6 and TRBJ2-4; D possibly uses TRBD1 or TRBD2 (5 bases each). Sequenced material: blood. The origin of this receptor is a girl under two years old with a congenital heart defect but otherwise immunologically healthy. CDR3 sequence reads: CASSVGVKNIQYF. The DNA of the CDR3 is TGTGCCAGCAGCGTGGGGGTCAAAAACATTCAGTACTTC.